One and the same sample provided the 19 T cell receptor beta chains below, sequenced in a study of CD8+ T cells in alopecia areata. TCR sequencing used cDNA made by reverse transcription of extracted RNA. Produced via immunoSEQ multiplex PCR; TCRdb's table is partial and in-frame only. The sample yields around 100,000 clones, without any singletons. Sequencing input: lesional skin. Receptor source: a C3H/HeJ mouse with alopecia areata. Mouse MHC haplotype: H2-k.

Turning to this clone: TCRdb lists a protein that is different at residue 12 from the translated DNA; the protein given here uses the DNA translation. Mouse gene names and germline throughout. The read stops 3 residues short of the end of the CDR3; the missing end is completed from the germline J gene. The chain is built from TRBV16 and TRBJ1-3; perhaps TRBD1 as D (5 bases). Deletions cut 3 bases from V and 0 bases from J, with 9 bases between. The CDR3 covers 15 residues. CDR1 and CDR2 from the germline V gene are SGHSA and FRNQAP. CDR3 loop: CASSLTVPSGNTLYF. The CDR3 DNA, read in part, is TGTGCAAGCAGCTTGACAGTCCCTTCTGGAAATACG.

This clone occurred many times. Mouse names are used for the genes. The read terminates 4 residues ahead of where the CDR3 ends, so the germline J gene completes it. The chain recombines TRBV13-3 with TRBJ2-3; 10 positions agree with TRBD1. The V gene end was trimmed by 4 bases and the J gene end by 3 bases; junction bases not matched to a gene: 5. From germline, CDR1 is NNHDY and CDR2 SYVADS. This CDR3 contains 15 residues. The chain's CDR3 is CASSPGQGWAETLYF. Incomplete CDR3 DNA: TGTGCCAGCAGTCCGGGACAGGGGTGGGCAGAA.

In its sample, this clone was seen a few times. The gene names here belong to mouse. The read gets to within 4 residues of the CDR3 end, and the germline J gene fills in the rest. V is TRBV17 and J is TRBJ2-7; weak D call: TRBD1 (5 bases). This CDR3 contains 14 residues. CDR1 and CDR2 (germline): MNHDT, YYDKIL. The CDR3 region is CASSREQGSHEQYF. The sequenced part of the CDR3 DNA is TGTGCTAGCAGTAGAGAGCAGGGATCCCAT.

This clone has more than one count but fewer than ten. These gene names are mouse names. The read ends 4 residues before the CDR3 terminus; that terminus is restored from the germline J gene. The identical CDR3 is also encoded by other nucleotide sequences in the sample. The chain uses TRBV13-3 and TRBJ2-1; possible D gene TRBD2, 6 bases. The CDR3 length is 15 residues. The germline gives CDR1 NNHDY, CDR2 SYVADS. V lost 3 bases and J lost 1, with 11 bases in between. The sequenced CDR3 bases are TGTGCCAGCAGTGGTCTGGGGCCCAACTATGCT. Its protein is CASSGLGPNYA. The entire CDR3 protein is CASSGLGPNYAEQFF.

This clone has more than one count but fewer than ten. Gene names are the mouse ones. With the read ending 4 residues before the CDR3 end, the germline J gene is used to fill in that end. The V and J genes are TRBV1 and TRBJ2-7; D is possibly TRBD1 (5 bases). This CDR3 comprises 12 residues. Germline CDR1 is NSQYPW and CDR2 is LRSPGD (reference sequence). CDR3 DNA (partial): TGCACCTGCAGGACAGACTCGGAT. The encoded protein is CTCRTDSD. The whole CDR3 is CTCRTDSDEQYF.

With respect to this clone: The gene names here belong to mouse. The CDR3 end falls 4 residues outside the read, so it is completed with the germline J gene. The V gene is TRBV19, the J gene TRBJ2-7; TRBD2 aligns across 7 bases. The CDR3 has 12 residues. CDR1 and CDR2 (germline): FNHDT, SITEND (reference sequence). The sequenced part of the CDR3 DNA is TGTGCCAGCAGCTGGGGGATTTAT. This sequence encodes CASSWGIY. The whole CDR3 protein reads CASSWGIYEQYF. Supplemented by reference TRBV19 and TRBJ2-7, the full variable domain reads GGIITQTPKFLIGQEGQKLTLKCQQNFNHDTMYWYRQDSGKGLRLIYYSITENDLQKGDLSEGYDASREKKSSFSLTVTSAQKNEMAVFLCASSWGIYEQYFGPGTRLTVL.

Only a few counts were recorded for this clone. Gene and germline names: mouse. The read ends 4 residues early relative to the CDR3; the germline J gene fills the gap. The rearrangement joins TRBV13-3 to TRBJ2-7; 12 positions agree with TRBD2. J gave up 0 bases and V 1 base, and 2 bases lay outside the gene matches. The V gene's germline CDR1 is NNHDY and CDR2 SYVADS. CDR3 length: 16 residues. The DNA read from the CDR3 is TGTGCCAGCAGTGATTCGGGACTGGGGGGCTCCTAT. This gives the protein CASSDSGLGGSY. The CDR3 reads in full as CASSDSGLGGSYEQYF.

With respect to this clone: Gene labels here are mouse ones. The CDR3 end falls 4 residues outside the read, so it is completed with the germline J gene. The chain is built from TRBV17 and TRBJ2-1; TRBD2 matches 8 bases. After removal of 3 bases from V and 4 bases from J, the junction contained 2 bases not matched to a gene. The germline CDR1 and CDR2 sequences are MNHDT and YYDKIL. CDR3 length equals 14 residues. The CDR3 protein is CASSRGDWYAEQFF. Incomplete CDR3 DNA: TGTGCTAGCAGTAGGGGGGACTGGTATGCT. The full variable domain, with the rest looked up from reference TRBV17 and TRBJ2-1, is DTTVKQNPRYKLARVGKPVNLICSQTMNHDTMYWYQKKPNQAPKLLLFYYDKILNREADTFEKFQSSRPNNSFCSLYIGSAGLEYSAMYLCASSRGDWYAEQFFGPGTRLTVL.

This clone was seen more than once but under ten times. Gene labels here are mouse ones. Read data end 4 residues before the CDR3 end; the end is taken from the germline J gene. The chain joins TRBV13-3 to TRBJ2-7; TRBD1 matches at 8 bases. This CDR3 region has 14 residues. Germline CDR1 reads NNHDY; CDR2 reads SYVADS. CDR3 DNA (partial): TGTGCCAGCAGTGACGAGACAGGGGATTAT. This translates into CASSDETGDY. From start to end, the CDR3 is CASSDETGDYEQYF.

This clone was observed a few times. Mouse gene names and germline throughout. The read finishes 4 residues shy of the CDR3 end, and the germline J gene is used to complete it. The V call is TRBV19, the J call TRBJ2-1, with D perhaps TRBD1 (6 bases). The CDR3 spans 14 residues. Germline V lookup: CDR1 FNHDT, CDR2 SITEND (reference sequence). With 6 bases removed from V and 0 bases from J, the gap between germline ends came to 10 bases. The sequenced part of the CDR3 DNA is TGTGCCAGCACCAGGACAGTTAACTATGCT. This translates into CASTRTVNYA. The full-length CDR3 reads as CASTRTVNYAEQFF.

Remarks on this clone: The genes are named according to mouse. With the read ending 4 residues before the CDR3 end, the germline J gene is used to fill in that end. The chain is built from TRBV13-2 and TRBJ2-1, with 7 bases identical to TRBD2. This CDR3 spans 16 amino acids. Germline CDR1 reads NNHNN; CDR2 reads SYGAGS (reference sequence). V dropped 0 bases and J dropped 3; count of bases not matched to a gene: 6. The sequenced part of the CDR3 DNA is TGTGCCAGCGGTGATGAGGGTGGGGGGACCTATGCT. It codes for CASGDEGGGTYA. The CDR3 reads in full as CASGDEGGGTYAEQFF.

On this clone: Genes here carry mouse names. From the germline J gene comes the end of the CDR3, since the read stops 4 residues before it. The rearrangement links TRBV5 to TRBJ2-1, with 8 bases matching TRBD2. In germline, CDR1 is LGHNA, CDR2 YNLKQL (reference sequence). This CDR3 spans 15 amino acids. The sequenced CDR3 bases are TGTGCCAGCAGCCCCTCCGGGGGGGCGGGAGCT. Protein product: CASSPSGGAGA. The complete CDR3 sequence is CASSPSGGAGAEQFF.

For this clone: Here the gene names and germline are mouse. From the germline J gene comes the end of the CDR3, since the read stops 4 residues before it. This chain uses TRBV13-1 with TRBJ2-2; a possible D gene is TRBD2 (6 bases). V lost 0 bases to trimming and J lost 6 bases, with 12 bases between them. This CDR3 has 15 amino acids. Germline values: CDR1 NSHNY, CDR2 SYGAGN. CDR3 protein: CASSDATGNAGQLYF. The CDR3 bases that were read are TGTGCCAGCAGTGATGCAACTGGGAACGCCGGG.

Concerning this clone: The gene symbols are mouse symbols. The part of the CDR3 DNA that was read is TGTGCCAGCAGCCCACAAGAAGGGGACGAA. Its translation is CASSPQEGDE. The whole CDR3 region reads CASSPQEGDERLFF. The chain joins TRBV13-3 to TRBJ1-4; tentatively, D is TRBD1 (5 bases). The read terminates 4 residues ahead of where the CDR3 ends, so the germline J gene completes it. In germline, CDR1 is NNHDY, CDR2 SYVADS. Deletions cut 5 bases from V and 6 bases from J, with 14 bases between. The CDR3 has 14 residues.

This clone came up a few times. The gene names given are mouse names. CDR3 sequence: CASSNRADTEVFF. The CDR3 DNA, read in part, is TGTGCCAGCAGCAACAGGGCGGACACA. This chain links TRBV19 with TRBJ1-1, with D possibly being TRBD1 (6 bases). The read gets to within 4 residues of the CDR3 end, and the germline J gene fills in the rest. The CDR3 contains 13 residues. The germline V and J ends were trimmed by 5 bases and 3 bases, with 11 bases remaining between them. Germline V gene sequence: CDR1 FNHDT, CDR2 SITEND (reference sequence).

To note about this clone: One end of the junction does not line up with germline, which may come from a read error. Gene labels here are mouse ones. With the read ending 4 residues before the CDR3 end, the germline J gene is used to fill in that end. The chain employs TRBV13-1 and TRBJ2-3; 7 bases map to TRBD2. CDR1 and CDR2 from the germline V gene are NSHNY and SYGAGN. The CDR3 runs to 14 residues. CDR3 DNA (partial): TGTGGCAGCAAGGGCTGGGGGAGTGCAGAA. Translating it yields CGSKGWGSAE. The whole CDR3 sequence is CGSKGWGSAETLYF.

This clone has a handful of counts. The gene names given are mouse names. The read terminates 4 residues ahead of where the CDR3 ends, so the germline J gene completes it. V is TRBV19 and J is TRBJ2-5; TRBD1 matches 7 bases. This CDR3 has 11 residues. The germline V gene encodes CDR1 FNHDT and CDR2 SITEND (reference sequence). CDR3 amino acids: CASRTGDTQYF. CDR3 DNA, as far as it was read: TGTGCCAGCCGGACAGGAGAC.

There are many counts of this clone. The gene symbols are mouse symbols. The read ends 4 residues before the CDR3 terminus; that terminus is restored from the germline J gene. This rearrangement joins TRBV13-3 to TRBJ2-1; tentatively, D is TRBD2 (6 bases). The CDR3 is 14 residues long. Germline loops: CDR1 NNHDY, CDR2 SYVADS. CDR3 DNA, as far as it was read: TGTGCCAGCAGTGGACTGGATGGTTTCGCT. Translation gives CASSGLDGFA. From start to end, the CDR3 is CASSGLDGFAEQFF.

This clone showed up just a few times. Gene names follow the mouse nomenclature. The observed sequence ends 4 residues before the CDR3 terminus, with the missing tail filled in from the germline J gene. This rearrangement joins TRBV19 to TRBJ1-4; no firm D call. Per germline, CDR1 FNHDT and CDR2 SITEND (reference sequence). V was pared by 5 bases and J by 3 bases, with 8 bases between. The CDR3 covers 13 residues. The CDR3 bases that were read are TGTGCCAGCAGCCCGACACCCAACGAA. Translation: CASSPTPNE. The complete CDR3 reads CASSPTPNERLFF.